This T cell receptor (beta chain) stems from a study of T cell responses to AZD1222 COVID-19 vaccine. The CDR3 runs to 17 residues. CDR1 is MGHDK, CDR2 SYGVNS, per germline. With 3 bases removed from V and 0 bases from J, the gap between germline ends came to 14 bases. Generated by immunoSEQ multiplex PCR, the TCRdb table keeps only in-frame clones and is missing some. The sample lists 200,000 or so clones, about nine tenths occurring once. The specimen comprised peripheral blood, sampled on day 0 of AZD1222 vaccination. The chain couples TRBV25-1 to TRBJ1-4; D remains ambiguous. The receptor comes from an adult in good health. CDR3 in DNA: TGTGCCAGCAGTGACTCTGGCAGTTATTCAACTAATGAAAAACTGTTTTTT. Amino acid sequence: CASSDSGSYSTNEKLFF.